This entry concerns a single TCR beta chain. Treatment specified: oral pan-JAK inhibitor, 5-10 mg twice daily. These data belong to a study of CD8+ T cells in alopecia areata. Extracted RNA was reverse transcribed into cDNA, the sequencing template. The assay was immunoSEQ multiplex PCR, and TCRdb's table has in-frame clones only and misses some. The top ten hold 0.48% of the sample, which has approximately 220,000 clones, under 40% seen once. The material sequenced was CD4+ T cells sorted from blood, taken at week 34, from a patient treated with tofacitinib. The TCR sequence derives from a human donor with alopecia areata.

The CDR3: CASSLSRAAGELFF. The CDR3 coding sequence is TGTGCCAGCAGTTTATCGAGGGCCGCCGGGGAGCTGTTTTTT. The V gene is TRBV27, the J gene TRBJ2-2; D may be TRBD2 (5 bases). The length of the CDR3 is 14 residues. The germline CDR1 and CDR2 sequences are MNHEY and SMNVEV (reference sequence). Trimming took off 0 bases at V and 6 bases at J, with 8 bases between the two ends.